These 2 T cell receptor beta chains were sequenced from one sample in a study of blood T cell repertoires in COVID-19. Profiling relied on immunoSEQ multiplex PCR, and the TCRdb table lists in-frame clones only, not all of them. The repertoire holds roughly 240,000 clones, with around 86% as singletons. Sequences were obtained from peripheral blood. These receptors all come from an older woman who had recovered from COVID-19.

The V gene is TRBV4-1, the J gene TRBJ2-3; tentative D call: TRBD2 (5 bases). The CDR3 contains 16 residues. Per germline, CDR1 MGHRA and CDR2 YSYEKL. Trimming shortened V by 1 base and J by 5 bases, and 16 bases separated the two germline ends. The CDR3 reads CASSQGTGIGGDTQYF. The CDR3 DNA sequence: TGCGCCAGCAGCCAAGGGACGGGGATTGGTGGAGATACGCAGTATTTT.

The CDR3 coding sequence is TGTGCCAGCAGCCAAGATCGGCTGGCAGGGTATACTTTCTTT. Residues: CASSQDRLAGYTFF. The chain links TRBV3-1 (or the pseudogene TRBV3-2) to TRBJ1-1; TRBD1 is a possible D gene (5 bases). The CDR3 covers 14 residues. Trimming stripped 0 bases from V and 12 bases from J, with 17 bases between. The V gene's germline CDR1 is LGHDT and CDR2 YNNKEL (reference sequence).